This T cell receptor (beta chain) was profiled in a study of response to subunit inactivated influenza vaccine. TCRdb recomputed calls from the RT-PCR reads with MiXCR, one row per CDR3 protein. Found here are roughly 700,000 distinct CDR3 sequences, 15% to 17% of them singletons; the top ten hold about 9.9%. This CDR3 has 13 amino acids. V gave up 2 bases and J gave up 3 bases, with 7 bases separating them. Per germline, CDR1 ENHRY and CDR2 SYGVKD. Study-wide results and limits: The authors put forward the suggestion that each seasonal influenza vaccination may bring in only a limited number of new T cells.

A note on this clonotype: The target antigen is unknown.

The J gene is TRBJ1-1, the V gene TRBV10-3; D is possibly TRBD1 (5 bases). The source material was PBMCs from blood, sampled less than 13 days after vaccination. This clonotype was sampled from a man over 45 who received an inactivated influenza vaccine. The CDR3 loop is CAISEGTYTEAFF. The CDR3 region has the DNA TGTGCCATCAGTGAGGGGACGTACACTGAAGCTTTCTTT.